This T cell receptor (beta chain) was profiled in a study of CXCR3-negative and CXCR3-positive naive CD8 T cells. Researchers reported sorting every CD8+ T cell subset in triplicate, roughly 290,000 cells per sort. As for this clonotype: The target antigen is unknown.

The study made its TRB cDNA libraries by 5' RACE, adding UMI labels. TCRdb re-called the 5' RACE reads; one entry per CDR3 protein, DNA not given. The repertoire table contains tens of thousands of distinct CDR3 sequences. Germline CDR1 reads MNHEY; CDR2 reads SVGAGI. CDR3 size: 15 residues. Broader study findings: Sequencing showed both naive subsets with comparably high diversity, and memory CD8+ cells much lower.

This clonotype was sampled from a human donor in good health. Some clones in this sample may be carry-over from other donors' samples. This chain links TRBV6-5 with TRBJ2-2; TCRdb's assignment of TRBD1 cannot be checked, as there is no DNA. The sequenced material came from naive CXCR3- CD8+ T cells from blood. Subset indicated: CD45RO-CCR7+CD27+CD95- naive CD8+ T cells lacking CXCR3 (TNR3-). The CDR3: CASSSQTGSSGELFF.